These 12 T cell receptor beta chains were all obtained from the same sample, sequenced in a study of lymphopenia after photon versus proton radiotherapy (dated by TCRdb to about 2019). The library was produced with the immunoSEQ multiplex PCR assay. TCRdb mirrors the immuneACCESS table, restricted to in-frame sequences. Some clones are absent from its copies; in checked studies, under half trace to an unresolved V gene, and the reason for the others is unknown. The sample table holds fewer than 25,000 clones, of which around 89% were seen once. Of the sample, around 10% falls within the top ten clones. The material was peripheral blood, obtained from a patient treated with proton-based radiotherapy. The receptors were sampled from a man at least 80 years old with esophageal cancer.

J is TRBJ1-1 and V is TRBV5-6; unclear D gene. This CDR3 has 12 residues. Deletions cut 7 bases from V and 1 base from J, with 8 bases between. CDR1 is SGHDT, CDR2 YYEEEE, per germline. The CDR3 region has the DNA TGTGCCAGCTATGGTCAGAACACTGAAGCTTTCTTT. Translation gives CASYGQNTEAFF.

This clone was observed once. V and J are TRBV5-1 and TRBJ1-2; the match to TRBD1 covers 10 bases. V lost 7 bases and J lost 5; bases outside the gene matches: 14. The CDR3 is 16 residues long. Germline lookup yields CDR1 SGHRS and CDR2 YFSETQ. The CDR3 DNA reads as TGCGCCAGCGCACCTACCTATCCGGGACAGGGGTATGGCTACACCTTC. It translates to CASAPTYPGQGYGYTF.

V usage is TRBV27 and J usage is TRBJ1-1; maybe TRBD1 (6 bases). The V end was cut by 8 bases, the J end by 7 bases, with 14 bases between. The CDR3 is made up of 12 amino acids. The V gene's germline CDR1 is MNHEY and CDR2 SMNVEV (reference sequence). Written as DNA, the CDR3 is TGTGCCAGCTCTTATCCCAGGGGTGAAGCTTTCTTT. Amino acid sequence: CASSYPRGEAFF.

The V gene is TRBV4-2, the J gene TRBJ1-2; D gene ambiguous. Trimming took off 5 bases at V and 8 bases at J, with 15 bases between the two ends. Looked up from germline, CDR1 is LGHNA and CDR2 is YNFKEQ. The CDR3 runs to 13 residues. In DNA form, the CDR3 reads TGTGCCAGCAGCTCGGGCCACACGGAAGGCTACACCTTC. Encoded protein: CASSSGHTEGYTF.

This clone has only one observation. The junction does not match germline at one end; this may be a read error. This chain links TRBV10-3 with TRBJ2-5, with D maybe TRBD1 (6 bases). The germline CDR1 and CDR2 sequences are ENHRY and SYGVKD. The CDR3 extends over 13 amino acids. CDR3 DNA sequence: TGTGCCATCAACCCGACAGGCCAAGAGGCCCAGTACTTC. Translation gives CAINPTGQEAQYF.

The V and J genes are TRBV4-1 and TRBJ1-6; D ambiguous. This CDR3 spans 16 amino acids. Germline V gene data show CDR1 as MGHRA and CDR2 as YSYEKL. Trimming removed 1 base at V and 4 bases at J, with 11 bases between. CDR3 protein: CASSQVAGRYNSPLHF. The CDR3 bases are TGCGCCAGCAGCCAAGTGGCCGGACGGTATAATTCACCCCTCCACTTT.

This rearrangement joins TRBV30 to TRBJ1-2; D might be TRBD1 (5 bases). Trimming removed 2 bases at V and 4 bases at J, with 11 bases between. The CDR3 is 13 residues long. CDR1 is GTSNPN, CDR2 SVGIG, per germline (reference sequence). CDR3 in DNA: TGTGCCTGGAGTCCCGGCAGGGCCTATGGCTACACCTTC. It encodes CAWSPGRAYGYTF. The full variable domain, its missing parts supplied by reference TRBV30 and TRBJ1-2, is SQTIHQWPATLVQPVGSPLSLECTVEGTSNPNLYWYRQAAGRGLQLLFYSVGIGQISSEVPQNLSASRPQDRQFILSSKKLLLSDSGFYLCAWSPGRAYGYTFGSGTRLTVV.

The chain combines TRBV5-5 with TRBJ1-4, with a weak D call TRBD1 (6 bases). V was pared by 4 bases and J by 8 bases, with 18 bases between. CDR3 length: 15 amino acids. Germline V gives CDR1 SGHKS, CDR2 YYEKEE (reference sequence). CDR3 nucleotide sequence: TGTGCCAGCAGCATACAACAGGGTGTTAGGGAAAAACTGTTTTTT. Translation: CASSIQQGVREKLFF.

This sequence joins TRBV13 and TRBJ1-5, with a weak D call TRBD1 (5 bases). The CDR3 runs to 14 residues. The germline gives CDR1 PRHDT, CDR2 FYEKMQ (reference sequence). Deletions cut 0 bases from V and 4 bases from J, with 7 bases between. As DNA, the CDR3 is TGTGCCAGCAGCTTAGGTGGGGGAAATCAGCCCCAGCATTTT. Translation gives CASSLGGGNQPQHF.

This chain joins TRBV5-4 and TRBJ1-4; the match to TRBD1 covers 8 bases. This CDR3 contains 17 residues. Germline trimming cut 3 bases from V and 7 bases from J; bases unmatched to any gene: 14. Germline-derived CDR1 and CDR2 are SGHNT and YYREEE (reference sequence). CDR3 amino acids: CASSWDRQGRGIEKLFF. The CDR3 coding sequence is TGTGCCAGCAGCTGGGATAGACAGGGGAGAGGAATTGAAAAACTGTTTTTT.

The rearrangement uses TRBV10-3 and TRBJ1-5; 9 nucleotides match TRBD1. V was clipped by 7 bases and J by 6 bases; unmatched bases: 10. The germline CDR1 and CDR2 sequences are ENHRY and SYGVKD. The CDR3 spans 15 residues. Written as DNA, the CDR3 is TGTGCCATCAACTCGGGACAGGGAAACGGTCAGCCCCAGCATTTT. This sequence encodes CAINSGQGNGQPQHF.

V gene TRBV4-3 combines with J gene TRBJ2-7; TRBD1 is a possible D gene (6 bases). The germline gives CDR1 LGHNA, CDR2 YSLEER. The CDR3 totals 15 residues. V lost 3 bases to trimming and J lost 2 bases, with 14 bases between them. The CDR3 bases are TGCGCCAGCAGCCAGGTCCAGGGGCCTACCTACGAGCAGTACTTC. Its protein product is CASSQVQGPTYEQYF.